One TCR beta chain is described in this entry. The data stem from a study of T cell changes during pregnancy in multiple sclerosis. Generated by immunoSEQ multiplex PCR, the TCRdb table keeps only in-frame clones and is missing some. The sample contains 89,000 or so clones, roughly nine tenths of which appear only once. The ends lost 5 bases at V and 2 bases at J; junction bases unmatched: 13. There are 18 residues in the CDR3. Germline-derived CDR1 and CDR2 are MDHEN and SYDVKM. This sample comprised PBMCs, obtained in the first trimester of pregnancy. The chain couples TRBV28 to TRBJ2-3; 10 bases fit TRBD2. This receptor was identified in a female donor in good health, serving as a control in a pregnancy study. Some clones in this sample may be carry-over from other donors' samples. CDR3 sequence reads: CASSPTLLAGVDTDTQYF. In DNA form, the CDR3 reads TGTGCCAGCAGTCCTACCCTTCTAGCGGGAGTGGACACAGATACGCAGTATTTT.